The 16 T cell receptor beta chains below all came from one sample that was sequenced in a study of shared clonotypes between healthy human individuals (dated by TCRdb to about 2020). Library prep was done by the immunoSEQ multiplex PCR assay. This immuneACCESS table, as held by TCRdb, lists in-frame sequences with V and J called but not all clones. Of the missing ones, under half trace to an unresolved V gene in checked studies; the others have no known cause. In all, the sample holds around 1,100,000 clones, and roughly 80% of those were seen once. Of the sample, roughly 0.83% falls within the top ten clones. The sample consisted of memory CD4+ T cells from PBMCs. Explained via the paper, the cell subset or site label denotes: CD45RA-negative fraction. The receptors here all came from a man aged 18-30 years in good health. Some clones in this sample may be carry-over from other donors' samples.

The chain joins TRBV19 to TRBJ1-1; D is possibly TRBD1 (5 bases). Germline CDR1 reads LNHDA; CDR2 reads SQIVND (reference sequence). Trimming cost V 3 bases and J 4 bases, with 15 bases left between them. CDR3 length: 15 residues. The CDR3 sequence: CASSIGGGVGTEAFF. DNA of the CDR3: TGTGCCAGTAGTATTGGTGGGGGGGTTGGCACTGAAGCTTTCTTT.

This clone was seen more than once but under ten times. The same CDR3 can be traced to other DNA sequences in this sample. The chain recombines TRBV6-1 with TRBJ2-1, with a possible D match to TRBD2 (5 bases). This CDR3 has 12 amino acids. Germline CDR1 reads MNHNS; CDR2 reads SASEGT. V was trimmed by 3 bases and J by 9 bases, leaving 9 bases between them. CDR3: CASSDLRGEQFF. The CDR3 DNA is TGTGCCAGCAGTGACCTACGGGGTGAGCAGTTCTTC.

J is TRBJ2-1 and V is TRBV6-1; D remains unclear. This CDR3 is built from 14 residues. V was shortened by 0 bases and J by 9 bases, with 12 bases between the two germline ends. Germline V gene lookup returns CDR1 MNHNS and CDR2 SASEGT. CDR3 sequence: CASSEAIDLGEQFF. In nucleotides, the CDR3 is TGTGCCAGCAGTGAAGCTATTGACCTCGGTGAGCAGTTCTTC.

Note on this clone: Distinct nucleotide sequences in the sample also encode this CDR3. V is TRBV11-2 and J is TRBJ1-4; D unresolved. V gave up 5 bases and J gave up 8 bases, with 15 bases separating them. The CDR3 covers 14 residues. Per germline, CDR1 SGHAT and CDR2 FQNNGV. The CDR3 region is CASSPTWDGEKLFF. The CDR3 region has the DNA TGTGCCAGCAGCCCGACGTGGGATGGCGAAAAACTGTTTTTT.

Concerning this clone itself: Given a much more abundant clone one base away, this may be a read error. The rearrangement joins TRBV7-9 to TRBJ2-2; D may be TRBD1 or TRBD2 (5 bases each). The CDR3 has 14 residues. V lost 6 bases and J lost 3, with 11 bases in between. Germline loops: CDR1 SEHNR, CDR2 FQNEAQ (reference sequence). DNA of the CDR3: TGTGCCAGCAGACCCGGGACGGACACCGGGGAGCTGTTTTTT. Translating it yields CASRPGTDTGELFF.

The CDR3 loop is CASSPRTDNEKLFF. The CDR3 nucleotides are TGTGCCAGCAGCCCGCGGACAGATAATGAAAAACTGTTTTTT. The V call is TRBV9, the J call TRBJ1-4, with D perhaps TRBD1 (6 bases). The germline V and J ends were trimmed by 4 bases and 4 bases, with 11 bases remaining between them. CDR3 length equals 14 residues. The germline V gene encodes CDR1 SGDLS and CDR2 YYNGEE.

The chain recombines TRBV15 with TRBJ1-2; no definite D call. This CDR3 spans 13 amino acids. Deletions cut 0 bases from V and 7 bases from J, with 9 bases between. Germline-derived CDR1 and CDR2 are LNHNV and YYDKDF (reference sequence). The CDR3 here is CATSRDQDAGYTF. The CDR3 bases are TGTGCCACCAGCAGAGATCAGGATGCTGGCTACACCTTC.

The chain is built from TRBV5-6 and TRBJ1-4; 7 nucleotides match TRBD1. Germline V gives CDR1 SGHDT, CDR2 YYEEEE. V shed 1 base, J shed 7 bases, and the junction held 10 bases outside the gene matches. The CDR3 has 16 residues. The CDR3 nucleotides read TGTGCCAGCAGCTTGTTTTTGTCGACAGGGTCTGAAAAACTGTTTTTT. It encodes CASSLFLSTGSEKLFF.

The CDR3 here is CASGLGGRTNEQFF. DNA of the CDR3: TGTGCTAGTGGTTTAGGTGGGAGGACTAATGAGCAGTTCTTC. The rearrangement joins TRBV12-5 to TRBJ2-1, with D possibly TRBD2 on 6 matching bases. V gave up 3 bases and J gave up 7 bases, with 13 bases separating them. The CDR3 consists of 14 residues. CDR1 and CDR2 (germline): LGHNT, FRNRAP.

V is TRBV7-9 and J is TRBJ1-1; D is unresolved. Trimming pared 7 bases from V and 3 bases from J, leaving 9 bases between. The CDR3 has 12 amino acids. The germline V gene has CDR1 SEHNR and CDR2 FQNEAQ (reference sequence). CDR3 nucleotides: TGTGCCAGCATTCTGCAGGACACTGAAGCTTTCTTT. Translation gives CASILQDTEAFF.

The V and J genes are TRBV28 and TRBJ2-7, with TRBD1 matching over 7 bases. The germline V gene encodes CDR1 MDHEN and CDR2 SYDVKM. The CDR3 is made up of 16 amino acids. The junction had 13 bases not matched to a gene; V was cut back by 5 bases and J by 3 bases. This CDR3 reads CASSGRWTGILYEQYF. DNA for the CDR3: TGTGCCAGCAGTGGGCGGTGGACAGGTATCCTCTACGAGCAGTACTTC.

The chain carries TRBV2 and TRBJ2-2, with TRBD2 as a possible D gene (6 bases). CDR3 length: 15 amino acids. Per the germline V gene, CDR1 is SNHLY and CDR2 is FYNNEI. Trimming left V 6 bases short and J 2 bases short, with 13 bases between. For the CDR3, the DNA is TGTGCCAGCAGATCCGGGACTTTTAACACCGGGGAGCTGTTTTTT. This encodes CASRSGTFNTGELFF.

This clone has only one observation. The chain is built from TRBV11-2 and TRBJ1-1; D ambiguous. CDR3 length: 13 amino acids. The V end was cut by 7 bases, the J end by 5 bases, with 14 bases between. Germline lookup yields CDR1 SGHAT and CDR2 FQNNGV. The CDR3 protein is CASKLIPGTEAFF. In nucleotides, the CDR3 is TGTGCCAGCAAGCTTATTCCGGGGACTGAAGCTTTCTTT.

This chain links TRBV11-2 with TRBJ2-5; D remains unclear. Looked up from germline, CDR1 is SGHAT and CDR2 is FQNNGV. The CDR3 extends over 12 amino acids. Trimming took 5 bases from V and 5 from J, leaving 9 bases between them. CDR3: CASSRSVETQYF. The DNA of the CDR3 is TGTGCCAGCAGCCGTTCCGTGGAGACCCAGTACTTC.

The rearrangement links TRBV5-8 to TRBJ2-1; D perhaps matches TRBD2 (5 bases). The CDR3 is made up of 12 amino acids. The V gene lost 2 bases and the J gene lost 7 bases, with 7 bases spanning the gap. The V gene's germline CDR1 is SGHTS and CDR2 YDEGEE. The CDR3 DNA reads TGTGCCAGCAGCTTTCTAGCAAATGAGCAGTTCTTC. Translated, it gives CASSFLANEQFF.

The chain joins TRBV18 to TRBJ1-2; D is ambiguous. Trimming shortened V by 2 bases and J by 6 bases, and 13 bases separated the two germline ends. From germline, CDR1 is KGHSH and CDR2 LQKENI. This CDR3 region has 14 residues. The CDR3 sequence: CASSPEDLLHGYTF. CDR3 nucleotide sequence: TGTGCCAGCTCACCAGAAGACCTACTTCATGGCTACACCTTC.